This passage covers 17 T cell receptor beta chains from one sample sequenced in a study of CD8+ T cells in alopecia areata (dated by TCRdb to the late 2010s). In the paper's terms, the treatment or condition label means: oral pan-JAK inhibitor, 5-10 mg twice daily. The library was built by means of the immunoSEQ multiplex PCR assay. To provide template for TCR sequencing, every sample had RNA extracted and reverse transcribed into cDNA. TCRdb retrieved this table from immuneACCESS and kept in-frame rearrangements only. Not all clones are present; in checked studies, unresolved V genes account for under half, and no reason is known for the remainder. In this sample the table shows 150,000 to 200,000 clones, 50% to 70% of which occur a single time. Roughly 1.3% of the sample belongs to the ten largest clones. Sequenced here: CD4+ T cells sorted from blood, sampled at roughly week 49, from a patient treated with tofacitinib. These receptors were obtained from a human donor with alopecia areata.

The CDR3 spells CASSQAGNYGYTF. CDR3 nucleotide sequence: TGTGCCAGCAGCCAAGCCGGTAACTATGGCTACACCTTC. V and J are TRBV6-5 and TRBJ1-2; D is undetermined. From germline, CDR1 is MNHEY and CDR2 SVGAGI. The CDR3 covers 13 residues. V gave up 6 bases and J gave up 1 base, with 9 bases separating them.

Points on this clone: A much larger clone is a single base away; this may be a read error. J is TRBJ2-7 and V is TRBV7-8; D might be TRBD1 (6 bases). This CDR3 spans 13 amino acids. Germline-derived CDR1 and CDR2 are SGHVS and FQNEAQ. Trimming removed 5 bases at V and 1 base at J, with 9 bases between. The CDR3 DNA is TGTGCCAGCAGCCAGGACAGATCCTACGAGCAGTACTTC. It specifies CASSQDRSYEQYF.

The V and J genes are TRBV7-2 and TRBJ2-5; D uncertain. Germline V CDR1 and CDR2: SGHTA, FQGNSA. The CDR3 contains 14 residues. V lost 3 bases, J lost 4 bases, and 12 bases lay in between. CDR3 nucleotide sequence: TGTGCCAGCAGCTTCATGGCATTGGGAGAGACCCAGTACTTC. As protein: CASSFMALGETQYF.

This chain links TRBV5-1 with TRBJ2-2, with 8 bases that match TRBD1. Germline-derived CDR1 and CDR2 are SGHRS and YFSETQ. The CDR3 is 15 amino acids. Losses at the gene ends were 7 bases for V and 4 bases for J; bases not matched to a gene: 9. The CDR3 DNA sequence: TGCGCCAGCTGCCTGGACAGGGCGGGCACCGGGGAGCTGTTTTTT. Its translation: CASCLDRAGTGELFF.

The rearrangement uses TRBV5-1 and TRBJ1-2; no clear D gene. V was pared by 4 bases and J by 4 bases, with 20 bases between. This CDR3 is 16 amino acids long. CDR1 and CDR2 (germline): SGHRS, YFSETQ. The CDR3 here is CASSPRSGTQLYGYTF. CDR3 DNA sequence: TGCGCCAGCAGCCCTAGGTCCGGAACACAACTCTATGGCTACACCTTC.

The rearrangement joins TRBV2 to TRBJ1-2; D is uncertain. Trimming removed 6 bases at V and 14 bases at J, with 28 bases between. In germline, CDR1 is SNHLY, CDR2 FYNNEI. The length of the CDR3 is 15 residues. DNA of the CDR3: TGTGCCAGCAGCCCCTTTCCCTCGGCAGGTGGATTATGTACCTTC. This sequence encodes CASSPFPSAGGLCTF.

The chain is built from TRBV29-1 and TRBJ2-6, with 7 bases lining up with TRBD2. The CDR3 sequence is 14 residues long. The V gene end was trimmed by 4 bases and the J gene end by 2 bases; junction bases not matched to a gene: 2. Germline values: CDR1 SQVTM, CDR2 ANQGSEA. CDR3 residues: CSVAGRAGANVLTF. CDR3 nucleotides: TGCAGCGTTGCGGGGAGGGCTGGGGCCAACGTCCTGACTTTC.

Points on this clone: The junction shows a germline mismatch at one end, possibly a read error. V and J are TRBV7-2 and TRBJ2-3, with no clear D. The V gene's germline CDR1 is SGHTA and CDR2 FQGNSA. This CDR3 is built from 8 residues. Here the CDR3 DNA reads TGTGCCAGCAGCGTATTCTACTTT. It translates to CASSVFYF.

The chain is built from TRBV2 and TRBJ2-5; 7 bases map to TRBD2. CDR3 size: 17 residues. Germline V gene lookup returns CDR1 SNHLY and CDR2 FYNNEI. J lost 4 bases, V lost 3 bases, and 14 bases had no gene match. The CDR3 region has the DNA TGTGCCAGCAGTGAGGGACTCGGCGGGGGAGGTGGAGAGACCCAGTACTTC. Its protein is CASSEGLGGGGGETQYF.

The chain recombines TRBV10-3 with TRBJ2-3, with D tentatively TRBD1 (7 bases). Per the germline V gene, CDR1 is ENHRY and CDR2 is SYGVKD. The CDR3 spans 15 residues. The ends were cut back, 10 bases at V and 3 bases at J, with 20 bases in the middle. The CDR3 is CATRLVQGGTDTQYF. In DNA form, the CDR3 reads TGTGCCACACGCCTGGTTCAGGGGGGAACAGATACGCAGTATTTT.

The chain combines TRBV29-1 with TRBJ2-1, with D perhaps matching TRBD1 or TRBD2 (6 bases each). The CDR3 spans 15 residues. V was trimmed by 4 bases and J by 7 bases, leaving 20 bases between them. Germline assignment: CDR1 SQVTM and CDR2 ANQGSEA. DNA of the CDR3: TGCAGCGTTGCCCCAGGAGGGGGGACGGGAAATGAGCAGTTCTTC. Protein: CSVAPGGGTGNEQFF.

The chain uses TRBV6-5 and TRBJ2-1, with 7 bases that match TRBD2. This CDR3 is 14 amino acids long. CDR1 and CDR2 (germline): MNHEY, SVGAGI. Trimming took 6 bases from V and 10 from J; bases not matched to a gene: 12. The CDR3 here is CASSLSGGNIEQFF. The CDR3 bases are TGTGCCAGCAGCCTCTCCGGGGGGAACATAGAGCAGTTCTTC.

This rearrangement joins TRBV5-6 to TRBJ1-2, with D perhaps matching TRBD1 (6 bases). Between the trimmed V and J ends, which lost 9 bases and 3 bases, there was a span of 12 bases. The CDR3 covers 12 residues. Germline values: CDR1 SGHDT, CDR2 YYEEEE. This CDR3 reads CATGKGDYGYTF. Here the CDR3 DNA reads TGTGCCACGGGGAAGGGGGACTATGGCTACACCTTC. The full variable domain, its missing parts supplied by reference TRBV5-6 and TRBJ1-2, is DAGVTQSPTHLIKTRGQQVTLRCSPKSGHDTVSWYQQALGQGPQFIFQYYEEEERQRGNFPDRFSGHQFPNYSSELNVNALLLGDSALYLCATGKGDYGYTFGSGTRLTVV.

This chain links TRBV19 with TRBJ1-6; 7 bases match TRBD1. With V trimmed by 6 bases and J by 8 bases, 4 bases remained unmatched. The germline gives CDR1 LNHDA, CDR2 SQIVND (reference sequence). The CDR3 is 13 amino acids. The CDR3 sequence: CASSGQEYSPLHF. CDR3 DNA sequence: TGTGCCAGTAGCGGACAGGAGTATTCACCCCTCCACTTT.

The genes are TRBV29-1 and TRBJ2-7; D unclear. The CDR3 runs 14 residues. Germline-derived CDR1 and CDR2 are SQVTM and ANQGSEA. The V end was cut by 4 bases, the J end by 0 bases, with 13 bases between. The CDR3: CSVGPEYSSYEQYF. For the CDR3, the DNA is TGCAGCGTTGGACCGGAATACAGCTCCTACGAGCAGTACTTC.

This sequence joins TRBV29-1 and TRBJ1-1; possibly TRBD1 for D (5 bases). The CDR3 consists of 14 residues. Germline values: CDR1 SQVTM, CDR2 ANQGSEA. Trimming took off 3 bases at V and 5 bases at J, with 16 bases between the two ends. CDR3 DNA sequence: TGCAGCGTTGAGCACAGGCTTGTTGAGACTGAAGCTTTCTTT. It translates to CSVEHRLVETEAFF.

V usage is TRBV7-6 and J usage is TRBJ2-3; maybe TRBD2 (5 bases). V lost 5 bases and J lost 2, with 11 bases in between. From germline, CDR1 is SGHVS and CDR2 FNYEAQ. The CDR3 runs to 14 residues. The CDR3 coding sequence is TGTGCCAGCAGCCTCGGGATCAACACAGATACGCAGTATTTT. Its protein is CASSLGINTDTQYF.